The present entry profiles one T cell receptor (beta chain) with its context. Assay: immunoSEQ multiplex PCR; the TCRdb copy retains only in-frame clones and omits some. The table has 90,000 to 140,000 clones, 83% seen once. These data are taken from a study of control samples from healthy donors and cancer patients. The clonotype originates from a woman aged 45-59 years in good health. Material for sequencing was blood.

The CDR3 DNA reads TGTGCCAGCAGTTTATTATCCTCAGGGGGTTTGAATGAAAAACTGTTTTTT. Its translation: CASSLLSSGGLNEKLFF. This chain connects TRBV28 to TRBJ1-4; 7 nucleotides agree with TRBD1. CDR1 MDHEN and CDR2 SYDVKM come from the germline V gene. CDR3 size: 17 residues. V lost 1 base to trimming and J lost 5 bases; unmatched junction nucleotides: 10.